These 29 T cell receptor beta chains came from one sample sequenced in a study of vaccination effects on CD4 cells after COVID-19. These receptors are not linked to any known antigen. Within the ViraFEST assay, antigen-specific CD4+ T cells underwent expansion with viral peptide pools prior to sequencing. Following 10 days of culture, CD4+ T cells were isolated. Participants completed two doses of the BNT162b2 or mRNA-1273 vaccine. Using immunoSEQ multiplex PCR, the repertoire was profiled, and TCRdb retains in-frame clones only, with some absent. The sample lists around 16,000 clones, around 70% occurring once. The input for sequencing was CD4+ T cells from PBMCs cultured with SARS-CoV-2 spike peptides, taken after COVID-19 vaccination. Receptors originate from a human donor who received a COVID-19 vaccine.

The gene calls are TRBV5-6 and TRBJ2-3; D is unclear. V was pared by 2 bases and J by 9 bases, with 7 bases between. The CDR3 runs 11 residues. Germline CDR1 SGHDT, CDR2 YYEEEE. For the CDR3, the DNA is TGTGCCAGCAGCTTACGGCGAACGCAGTATTTT. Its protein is CASSLRRTQYF.

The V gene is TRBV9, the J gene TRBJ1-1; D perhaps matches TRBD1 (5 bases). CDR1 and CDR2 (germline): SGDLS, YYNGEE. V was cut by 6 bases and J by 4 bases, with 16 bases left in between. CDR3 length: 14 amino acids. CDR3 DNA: TGTGCCAGCACCCGACAGCCTGAGAGCACTGAAGCTTTCTTT. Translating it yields CASTRQPESTEAFF.

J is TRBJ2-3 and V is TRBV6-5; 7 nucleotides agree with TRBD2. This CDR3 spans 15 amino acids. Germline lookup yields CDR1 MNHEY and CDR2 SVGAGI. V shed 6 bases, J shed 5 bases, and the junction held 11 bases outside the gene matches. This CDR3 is CASSRPAGSEDTQYF. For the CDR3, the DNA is TGTGCCAGCAGCAGACCAGCGGGATCAGAAGATACGCAGTATTTT.

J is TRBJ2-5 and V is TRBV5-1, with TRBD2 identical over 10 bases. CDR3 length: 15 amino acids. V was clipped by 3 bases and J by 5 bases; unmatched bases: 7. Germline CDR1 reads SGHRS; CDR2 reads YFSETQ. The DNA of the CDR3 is TGCGCCAGCAGCTACGCTAGCGGGAGAGGTGAGACCCAGTACTTC. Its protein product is CASSYASGRGETQYF.

The CDR3 nucleotides are TGCAGTGCTACCTTGACCCAGCATTTT. Translated, it gives CSATLTQHF. This chain links TRBV20-1 with TRBJ1-5; no clear D gene. Germline CDR1 and CDR2: DFQATT and SNEGSKA (reference sequence). Trimming cost V 4 bases and J 11 bases, with 6 bases left between them. This CDR3 contains 9 residues.

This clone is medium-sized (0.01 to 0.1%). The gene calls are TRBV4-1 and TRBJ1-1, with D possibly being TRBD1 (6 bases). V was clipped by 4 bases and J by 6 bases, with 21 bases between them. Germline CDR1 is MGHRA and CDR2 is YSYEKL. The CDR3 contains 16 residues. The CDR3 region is CASSLTETGGRAEAFF. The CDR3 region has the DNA TGCGCCAGCAGCCTAACGGAAACGGGGGGCAGGGCTGAAGCTTTCTTT.

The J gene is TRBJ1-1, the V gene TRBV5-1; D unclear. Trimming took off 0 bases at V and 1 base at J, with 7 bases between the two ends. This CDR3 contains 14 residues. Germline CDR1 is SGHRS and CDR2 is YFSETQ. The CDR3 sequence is CASSLAAANTEAFF. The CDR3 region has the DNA TGCGCCAGCAGCTTGGCCGCGGCGAACACTGAAGCTTTCTTT.

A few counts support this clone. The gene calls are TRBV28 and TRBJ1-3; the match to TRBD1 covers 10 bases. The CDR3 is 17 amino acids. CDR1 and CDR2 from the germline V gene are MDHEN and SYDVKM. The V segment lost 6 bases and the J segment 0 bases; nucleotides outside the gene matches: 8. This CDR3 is CASRSTRDRGSGNTIYF. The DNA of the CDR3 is TGTGCCAGCAGATCTACTAGGGACAGGGGCTCTGGAAACACCATATATTTT.

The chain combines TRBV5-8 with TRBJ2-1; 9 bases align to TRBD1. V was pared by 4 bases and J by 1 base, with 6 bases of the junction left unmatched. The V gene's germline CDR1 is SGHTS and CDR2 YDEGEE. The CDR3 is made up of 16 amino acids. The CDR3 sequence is CASSPWGTGSYNEQFF. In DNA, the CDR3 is TGTGCCAGCAGCCCCTGGGGGACAGGGTCCTACAATGAGCAGTTCTTC.

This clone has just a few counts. CDR3 sequence: CASYLAGKAFF. Written as DNA, the CDR3 is TGTGCCAGCTACTTGGCAGGTAAAGCTTTCTTT. V is TRBV28 and J is TRBJ1-1, with unresolved D. V lost 8 bases and J 9 bases, leaving 13 bases between the germline ends. The CDR3 has 11 amino acids. Germline loops: CDR1 MDHEN, CDR2 SYDVKM.

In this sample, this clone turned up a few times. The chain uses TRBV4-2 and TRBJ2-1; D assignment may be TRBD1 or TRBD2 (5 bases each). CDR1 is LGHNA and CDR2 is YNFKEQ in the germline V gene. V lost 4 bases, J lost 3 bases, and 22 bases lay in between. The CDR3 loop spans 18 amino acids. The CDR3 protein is CASSPRGRTTPYYNEQFF. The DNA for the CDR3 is TGTGCCAGCAGCCCCCGGGGCCGGACAACCCCCTACTACAATGAGCAGTTCTTC.

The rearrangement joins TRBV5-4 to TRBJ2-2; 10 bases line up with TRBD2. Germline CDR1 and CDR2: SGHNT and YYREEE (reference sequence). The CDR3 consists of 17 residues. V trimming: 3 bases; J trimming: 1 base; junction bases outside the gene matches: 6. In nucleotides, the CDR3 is TGTGCCAGCAGCTCGTTTCCTAGCGGGGGGAACACCGGGGAGCTGTTTTTT. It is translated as CASSSFPSGGNTGELFF.

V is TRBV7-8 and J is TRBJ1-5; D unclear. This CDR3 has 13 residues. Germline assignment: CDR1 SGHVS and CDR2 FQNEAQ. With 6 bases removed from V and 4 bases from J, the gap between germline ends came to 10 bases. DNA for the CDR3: TGTGCCAGCAGTAACGGGGTAAATCAGCCCCAGCATTTT. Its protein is CASSNGVNQPQHF.

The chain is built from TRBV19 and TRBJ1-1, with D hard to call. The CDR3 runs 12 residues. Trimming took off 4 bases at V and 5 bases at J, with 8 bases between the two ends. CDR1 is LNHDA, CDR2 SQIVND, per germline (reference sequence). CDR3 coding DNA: TGTGCCAGTAGTACTTTGCGGACTGAAGCTTTCTTT. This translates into CASSTLRTEAFF.

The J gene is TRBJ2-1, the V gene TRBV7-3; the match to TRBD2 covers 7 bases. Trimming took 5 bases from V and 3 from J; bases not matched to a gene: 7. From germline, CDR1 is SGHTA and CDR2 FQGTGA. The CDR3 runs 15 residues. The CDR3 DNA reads TGTGCCAGCAGCCAGAGCGGGGTTAACTACAATGAGCAGTTCTTC. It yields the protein CASSQSGVNYNEQFF.

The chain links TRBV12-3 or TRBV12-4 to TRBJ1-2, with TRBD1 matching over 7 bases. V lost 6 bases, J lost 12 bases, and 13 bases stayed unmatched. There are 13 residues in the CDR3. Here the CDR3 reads CASSRTGDRLNTF. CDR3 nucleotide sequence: TGTGCCAGCAGCCGAACAGGGGACCGGCTCAACACCTTC.

The CDR3 region is CSVGGTLNTEAFF. DNA of the CDR3: TGCAGCGTTGGAGGCACCTTGAACACTGAAGCTTTCTTT. V and J are TRBV29-1 and TRBJ1-1; D is unresolved. V was cut by 4 bases and J by 0 bases, with 9 bases left in between. Germline V gene data show CDR1 as SQVTM and CDR2 as ANQGSEA. The CDR3 loop spans 13 amino acids.

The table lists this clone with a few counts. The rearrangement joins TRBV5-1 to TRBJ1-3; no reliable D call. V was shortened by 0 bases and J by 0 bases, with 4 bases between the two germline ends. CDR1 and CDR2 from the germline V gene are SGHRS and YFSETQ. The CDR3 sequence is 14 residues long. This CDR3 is CASSLDPSGNTIYF. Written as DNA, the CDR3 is TGCGCCAGCAGCTTGGATCCCTCTGGAAACACCATATATTTT.

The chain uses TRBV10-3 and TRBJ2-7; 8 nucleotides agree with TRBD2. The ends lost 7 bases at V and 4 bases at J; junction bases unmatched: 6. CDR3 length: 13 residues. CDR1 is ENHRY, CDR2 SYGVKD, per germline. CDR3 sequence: CAIKPAGEYEQYF. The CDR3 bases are TGTGCCATCAAGCCAGCGGGAGAATACGAGCAGTACTTC.

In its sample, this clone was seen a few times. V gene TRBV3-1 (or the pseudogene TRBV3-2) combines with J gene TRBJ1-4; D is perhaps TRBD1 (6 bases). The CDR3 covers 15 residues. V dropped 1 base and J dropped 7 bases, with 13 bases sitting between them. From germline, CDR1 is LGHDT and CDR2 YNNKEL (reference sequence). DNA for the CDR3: TGTGCCAGCAGCCAAGGGGGGCCACTTGGTGAAAAACTGTTTTTT. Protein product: CASSQGGPLGEKLFF.

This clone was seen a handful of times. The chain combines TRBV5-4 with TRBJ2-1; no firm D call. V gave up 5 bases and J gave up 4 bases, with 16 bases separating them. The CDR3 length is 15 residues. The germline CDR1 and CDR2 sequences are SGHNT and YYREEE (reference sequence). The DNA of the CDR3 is TGTGCCAGCAGTTCAACAGAAGGAGCTTACAATGAGCAGTTCTTC. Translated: CASSSTEGAYNEQFF.

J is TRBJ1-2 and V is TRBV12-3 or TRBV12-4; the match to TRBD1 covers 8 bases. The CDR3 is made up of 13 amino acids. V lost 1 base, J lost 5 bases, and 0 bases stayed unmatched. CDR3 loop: CASSLGQGYGYTF. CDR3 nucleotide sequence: TGTGCCAGCAGTTTAGGACAGGGGTATGGCTACACCTTC.

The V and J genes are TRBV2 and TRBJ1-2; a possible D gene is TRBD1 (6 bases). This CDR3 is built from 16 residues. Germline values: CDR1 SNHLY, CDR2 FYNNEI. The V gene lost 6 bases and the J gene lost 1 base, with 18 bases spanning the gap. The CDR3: CASRRSRGAGNYGYTF. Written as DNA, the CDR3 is TGTGCCAGCAGGCGGAGTAGGGGGGCGGGTAACTATGGCTACACCTTC.

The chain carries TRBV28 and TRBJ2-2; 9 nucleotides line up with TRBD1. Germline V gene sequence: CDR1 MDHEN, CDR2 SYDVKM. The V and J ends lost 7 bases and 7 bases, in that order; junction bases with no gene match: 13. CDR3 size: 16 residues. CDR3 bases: TGTGCCAGCACCACGGGACAGGGAGGTATCCACGGGGAGCTGTTTTTT. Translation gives CASTTGQGGIHGELFF.

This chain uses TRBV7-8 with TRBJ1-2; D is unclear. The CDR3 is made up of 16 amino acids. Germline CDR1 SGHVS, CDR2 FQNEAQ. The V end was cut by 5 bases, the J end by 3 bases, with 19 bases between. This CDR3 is CASSPSPGRHYYGYTF. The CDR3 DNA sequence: TGTGCCAGCAGCCCCTCGCCGGGTCGCCATTACTATGGCTACACCTTC. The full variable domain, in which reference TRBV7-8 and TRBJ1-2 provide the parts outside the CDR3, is GAGVSQSPRYKVAKRGQDVALRCDPISGHVSLFWYQQALGQGPEFLTYFQNEAQLDKSGLPSDRFFAERPEGSVSTLKIQRTQQEDSAVYLCASSPSPGRHYYGYTFGSGTRLTVV.

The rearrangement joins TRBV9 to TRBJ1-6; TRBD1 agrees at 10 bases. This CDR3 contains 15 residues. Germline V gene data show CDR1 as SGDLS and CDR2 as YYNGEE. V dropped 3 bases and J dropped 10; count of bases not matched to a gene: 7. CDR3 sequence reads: CASSASGTGASPLHF. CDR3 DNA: TGTGCCAGCAGCGCATCCGGGACAGGGGCCTCACCCCTCCACTTT.

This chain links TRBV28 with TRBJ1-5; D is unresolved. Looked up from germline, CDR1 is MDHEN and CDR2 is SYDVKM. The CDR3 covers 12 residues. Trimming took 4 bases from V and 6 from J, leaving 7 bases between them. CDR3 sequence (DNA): TGTGCCAGCAGTTCCGGGAGTCAGCCCCAGCATTTT. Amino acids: CASSSGSQPQHF.

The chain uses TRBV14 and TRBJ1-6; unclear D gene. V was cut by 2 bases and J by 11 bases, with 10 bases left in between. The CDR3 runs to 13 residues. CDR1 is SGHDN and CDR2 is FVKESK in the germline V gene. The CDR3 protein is CASSQSGQAPLHF. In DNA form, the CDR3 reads TGTGCCAGCAGCCAATCTGGCCAGGCACCCCTCCACTTT.

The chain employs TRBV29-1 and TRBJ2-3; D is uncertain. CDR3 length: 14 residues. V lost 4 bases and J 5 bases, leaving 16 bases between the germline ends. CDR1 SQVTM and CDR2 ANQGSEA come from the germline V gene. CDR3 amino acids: CSVVGWIGEDTQYF. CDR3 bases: TGCAGCGTTGTAGGATGGATTGGCGAAGATACGCAGTATTTT.